This T cell receptor beta chain was obtained from a study of blood T cell repertoires in COVID-19. Study in general: From T cells, B-cell-depleted T cells, or PBMCs came the material, which was cDNA or gDNA.

The V gene lost 6 bases and the J gene lost 11 bases, with 11 bases spanning the gap. The CDR3 covers 11 residues. Data came from immunoSEQ multiplex PCR; TCRdb stores just in-frame clones and leaves some out. The sample holds some 150,000 clones, roughly 80% seen once. The study drew participants aged about 18 to 90 years from about two dozen US areas. This clonotype originated in a woman under 30 who had been exposed to COVID-19. Sequences were obtained from PBMCs or T cells enriched from blood (not recorded which). This chain links TRBV12-3 or TRBV12-4 with TRBJ1-5; TRBD1 might be the D (5 bases). CDR3 in DNA: TGTGCCAGCAGCCGCCGACAGACCCAGCATTTT. Translated: CASSRRQTQHF.